This T cell receptor (beta chain) came from a study of blood T cell repertoires in COVID-19. Study details: T cells, B-cell-depleted T cells, or PBMCs provided the cDNA or gDNA that served as material.

The table came from immunoSEQ multiplex PCR; TCRdb's copy has only in-frame clones and leaves some out. The sample holds approximately 210,000 clones, under 90% seen once. Seattle's enrolled individuals joined amid active infection and were then monitored longitudinally. Trimming cost V 3 bases and J 4 bases, with 36 bases left between them. CDR1 MGHRA and CDR2 YSYEKL come from the germline V gene. This CDR3 is 22 amino acids long. This sequence was found in a woman older than 75 with COVID-19, enrolled during active disease. The chain has TRBV4-1 and TRBJ1-2; tentative D call: TRBD1 (6 bases). The sample comprised peripheral blood. The DNA of the CDR3 is TGCGCCAGCAGCCACCCCTTGGCGGTCAAGGCCTCCGGGGGGGGGCTGAGCTATGGCTACACCTTC. Its translation is CASSHPLAVKASGGGLSYGYTF.